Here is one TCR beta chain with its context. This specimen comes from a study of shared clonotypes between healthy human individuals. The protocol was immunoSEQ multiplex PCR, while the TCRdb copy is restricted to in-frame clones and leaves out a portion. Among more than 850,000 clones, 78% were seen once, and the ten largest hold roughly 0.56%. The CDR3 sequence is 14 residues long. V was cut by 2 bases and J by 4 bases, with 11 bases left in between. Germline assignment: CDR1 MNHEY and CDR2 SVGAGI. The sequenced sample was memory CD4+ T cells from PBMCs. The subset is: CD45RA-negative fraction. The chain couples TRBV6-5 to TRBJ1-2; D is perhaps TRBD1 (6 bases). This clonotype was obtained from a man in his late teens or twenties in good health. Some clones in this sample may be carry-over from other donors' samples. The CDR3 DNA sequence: TGTGCCAGCAGTTACGGGACAACCCCCTATGGCTACACCTTC. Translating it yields CASSYGTTPYGYTF.